This T cell receptor beta chain was recovered during a study of CD8+ T cells in alopecia areata (dated by TCRdb to 2016 to 2019). Describing the broader study: To study T cell clonal expansion in alopecia areata, the researchers applied high-throughput TCRbeta sequencing to both the C3H/HeJ mouse model and human patients. Amplification of TCRbeta CDR3 regions was done by immunoSEQ multiplex PCR using 35 Vbeta forward primers and 13 Jbeta reverse primers. Clonality in the scalp was compared among normal scalp (n=4), patchy alopecia areata scalp (n=8), and alopecia totalis/universalis scalp (n=8). On the human side, TCRbeta sequencing was run on scalp tissue and on sorted CD4+ and CD8+ peripheral blood T cells from healthy controls and from alopecia areata patients with either patchy or totalis/universalis disease. RNA was extracted with the PAXgene miRNA kit for fixed scalp, the miRNeasy kit for PBMCs, and the RNeasy kit for mouse skin.

The library was prepared using the immunoSEQ multiplex PCR assay. RNA was extracted from all samples and reverse transcribed into cDNA as template for TCR sequencing. SuperScript III was used to make first-strand cDNA, primed with a 2:1 mix of oligo-dT and random hexamers. A synthetic immune receptor repertoire was used to assess amplification bias, and residual bias was removed computationally. In the original analysis: Raw reads were preprocessed for error removal, and CDR3 was defined according to IMGT conventions as running from the conserved cysteine to phenylalanine. Clonality was calculated as 1 minus Shannon entropy normalized by log2 of the number of productive unique TCRs. Whether scalp clones were CD4 or CD8 was inferred by matching scalp TCRbeta sequences against CD4 and CD8 repertoires sorted from blood. TCRdb carries this immuneACCESS record with in-frame sequences only. Its versions omit some clonotypes, under half of them owing to an unresolved V gene in the studies checked, with the rest unexplained. V and J calls and clone size follow that table, whereas D and trimming were derived from the DNA. The sample has around 35,000 clones on record, approximately 58% of them singletons. The top ten hold approximately 40% of the sample.

Beyond this particular receptor, the publication reports: Resident alphabeta T cells in normal human skin are also sequenced, complicating scalp TCR repertoire analysis, unlike mouse skin dominated by gammadelta T cells. Compared with normal scalp, lesional scalp had higher clonality and more expanded CD8+ clones, particularly in alopecia totalis/universalis, a pattern that suggests antigenic drive. Shared TCR sequences between patients were less evident than in mice, which may be partly attributable to HLA diversity in the patient population.

Cut back by 0 bases and 8 bases, the V and J ends lie 11 bases apart. The germline V gene provides CDR1 LGHNA and CDR2 YSLEER. The CDR3, cysteine through phenylalanine, is 14 amino acids long. Only the CDR3 part of the read is kept: 42 bases, read in frame from the first base. Concerning this clone: No antigen is known for it. No much larger clonotype is one base removed from it; base qualities were not supplied.

Lesional scalp punch biopsies and peripheral blood were collected from alopecia areata patients. PBMCs were isolated by density centrifugation and stained for CD3, CD4 and CD8, and CD4+ and CD8+ T cells were sorted on a FACSAria. As part of a multicenter biomarker study, untreated alopecia areata patients were recruited. In 5 or 6 patients from the biomarker study, blood CD8+ T cells were sorted further into NKG2D-low and NKG2D-high fractions. The sequenced sample was NKG2D-high CD8+ T cells sorted from blood. The label giving this sample's cell subset or site can be read as: sorted CD8+ NKG2D-high blood T cells. The sequence came from a human donor with alopecia areata. This sequence uses TRBV4-3 and TRBJ2-1, with the D gene too uncertain to name. In nucleotides, the sequence is TGCGCCAGCAGCCAAGAACGTCAAGCCGATGAGCAGTTCTTC. Translated, it reads CASSQERQADEQFF.